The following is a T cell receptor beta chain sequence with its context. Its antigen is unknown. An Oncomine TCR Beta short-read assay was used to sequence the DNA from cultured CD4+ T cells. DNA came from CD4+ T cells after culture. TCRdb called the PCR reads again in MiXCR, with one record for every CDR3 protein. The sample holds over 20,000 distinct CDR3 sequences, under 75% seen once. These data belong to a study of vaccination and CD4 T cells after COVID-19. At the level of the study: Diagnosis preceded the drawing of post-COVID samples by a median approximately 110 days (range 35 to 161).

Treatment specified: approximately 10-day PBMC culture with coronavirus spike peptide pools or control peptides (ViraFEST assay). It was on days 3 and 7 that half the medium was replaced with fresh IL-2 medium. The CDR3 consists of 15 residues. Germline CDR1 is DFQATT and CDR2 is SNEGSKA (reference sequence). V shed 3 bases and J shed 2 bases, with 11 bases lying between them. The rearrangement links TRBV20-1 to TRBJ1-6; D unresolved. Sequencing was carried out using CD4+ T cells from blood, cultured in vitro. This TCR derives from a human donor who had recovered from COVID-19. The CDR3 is CSASGQETYNSPLHF. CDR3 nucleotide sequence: TGCAGTGCTAGTGGGCAGGAAACCTATAATTCACCCCTCCACTTT.